Listed below are T cell receptor beta chains from one sample, sequenced in a study of T cell responses to AZD1222 COVID-19 vaccine. Using immunoSEQ multiplex PCR, the repertoire was profiled, and TCRdb retains in-frame clones only, with some absent. The table shows approximately 100,000 clones, with over 85% occurring only once. Sequenced here: peripheral blood, sampled on day 0 of AZD1222 vaccination. The receptors were gathered from an adult in good health. The conserved cysteine and the conserved F or W are not part of the CDR3 here.

v_gene,CDR3aa
TRBV30,AWSLGNTGELF
TRBV2,ASRDHNEKLF
TRBV27,ASSLRLGDTQY
TRBV11-3,ASSRAGTGDDNEQF
TRBV2,ASSESGNLFNEQF
TRBV5-1,ASSLRDGPEAF
TRBV19,ASSNRGEKLF
TRBV4-3,ASSQEFGTGGDEQF
TRBV28,ASSSASFNYGYT
TRBV5-4,ASSFRAPDNEQF
TRBV29-1,SVRKQGNTQY
TRBV30,AWSVQTYEQY
TRBV19,ASSTSRQGARQPQH
TRBV6-1,ASSGLRGRGLSEQY
TRBV6-5,ASTVQGNMNTEAF
TRBV9,ASSVAGEGGYT
TRBV29-1,SGDAPLFFYNYGYT
TRBV4-1,ASSQEFLNGDTQY
TRBV5-4,ASSAAITNTGELF
TRBV6-4,ASSEGQGADTQY
TRBV10-2,ASGNRGNYGYT
TRBV6-5,AGSTGENTEAF
TRBV9,ASSVGREGFYNEQF
TRBV27,ASSNNRGHEQY
TRBV14,ASSPQDGYYGYT
TRBV7-2,ASSQTGVAGYT
TRBV18,ASSPLGFGTAEAF
TRBV7-8,ASRGAYSGNTIY